This T cell receptor (beta chain) was sequenced during a study of PD-1 blockade in classical Hodgkin lymphoma. Study as a whole: Treatment was intravenous nivolumab, 3 mg/kg every 2 weeks, until progression.

The CDR3 runs to 15 residues. The V gene end was trimmed by 0 bases and the J gene end by 5 bases; junction bases not matched to a gene: 3. Germline loops: CDR1 LNHNV, CDR2 YYDKDF (reference sequence). Study-wide results and caveats: Complete responders entered with baseline diversity on par with newly diagnosed patients, the results showed. By C4D1 there was a significant rise in CD4+ TCR diversity but not in CD8+ TCR diversity. A reduction in baseline TCR diversity was reportedly seen in newly diagnosed patients relative to healthy donors.

The repertoire was sequenced with immunoSEQ multiplex PCR; TCRdb's copy has only in-frame clones and lacks some. The data show about 9,800 clones, around 68% seen once. As regards this clone: The antigen is undetermined.

Time point specified: cycle 4 day 1 (C4D1), after six to seven weeks of nivolumab. Each of the patients experienced relapse following autologous stem cell transplantation, and their brentuximab vedotin exposure differed. Applied to thawed PBMCs, magnetic negative selection was the method used to isolate CD8+ T cells. J is TRBJ2-7 and V is TRBV15; 11 bases agree with TRBD1. This TCR was recovered from a human donor with classical Hodgkin lymphoma. The sample here was CD8+ T cells from blood, taken before the fourth cycle of nivolumab. The CDR3 loop reads CATSREDRGLDEQYF. DNA for the CDR3: TGTGCCACCAGCAGAGAGGACAGGGGGCTTGACGAGCAGTACTTC.